Below are 25 T cell receptor beta chains sequenced from a single sample in a study of shared clonotypes between healthy human individuals. CD45RO-negative CD8 cells positively selected for CCR7 made up the naive population, which excluded terminally differentiated effector memory CD45RA+ cells. TCRdb keeps only in-frame clones here, not all; method: immunoSEQ multiplex PCR. The sample yields roughly 2,000,000 clones, over 85% seen once. Sequenced material: naive CD8+ T cells sorted from blood. These receptor sequences come from a man aged 18-30 years in good health.

This clone was counted a single time. J is TRBJ1-2 and V is TRBV30; 7 bases fit TRBD1. Germline V lookup: CDR1 GTSNPN, CDR2 SVGIG (reference sequence). The ends lost 2 bases at V and 8 bases at J; junction bases unmatched: 8. The CDR3 covers 13 residues. The CDR3 protein is CAWSPGQEWGYTF. The CDR3, as DNA: TGTGCCTGGAGTCCCGGACAGGAGTGGGGCTACACCTTC.

As concerns this clone: The sample has other DNA sequences that encode this CDR3 too. The chain uses TRBV5-4 and TRBJ2-1, with unresolved D. Trimming took 3 bases from V and 6 from J, leaving 7 bases between them. The CDR3 totals 12 residues. Germline V gene sequence: CDR1 SGHNT, CDR2 YYREEE (reference sequence). The CDR3 sequence is CASSSPANEQFF. The CDR3, as DNA: TGTGCCAGCAGCTCACCGGCCAATGAGCAGTTCTTC.

The J gene is TRBJ1-1, the V gene TRBV6-1, with D possibly being TRBD1 (6 bases). Germline values: CDR1 MNHNS, CDR2 SASEGT. The V end lost 8 bases, the J end lost 4 bases, and 17 bases lay between the germline ends. This CDR3 contains 14 residues. The CDR3 DNA reads as TGTGCCAGCTCACTTTTACCCAGGGGCACTGAAGCTTTCTTT. The encoded protein is CASSLLPRGTEAFF.

The CDR3 spells CSVEGRTGGRTGELFF. For the CDR3, the DNA is TGCAGCGTTGAGGGGAGGACAGGGGGTCGGACCGGGGAGCTGTTTTTT. The chain uses TRBV29-1 and TRBJ2-2, with 10 bases lining up with TRBD1. Trimming cost V 3 bases and J 5 bases; bases outside gene matches: 9. This CDR3 is 16 amino acids long. The germline V gene has CDR1 SQVTM and CDR2 ANQGSEA.

The J gene is TRBJ1-3, the V gene TRBV9; 7 nucleotides agree with TRBD1. Trimming at V came to 5 bases and at J to 0 bases, leaving 11 bases not matched to a gene. This CDR3 contains 17 residues. The germline V gene has CDR1 SGDLS and CDR2 YYNGEE. Here the CDR3 DNA reads TGTGCCAGCAGTGACCCTCGGACAGGCTCCTCTGGAAACACCATATATTTT. It encodes CASSDPRTGSSGNTIYF.

The chain carries TRBV27 and TRBJ2-1; D is unresolved. CDR1 and CDR2 from the germline V gene are MNHEY and SMNVEV (reference sequence). The CDR3 length is 13 residues. The V end lost 3 bases, the J end lost 6 bases, and 9 bases lay between the germline ends. The CDR3 coding sequence is TGTGCCAGCAGTTTTCAGATGCTCAATGAGCAGTTCTTC. It translates to CASSFQMLNEQFF.

With respect to this clone: The same CDR3 is also encoded by other DNA sequences in this sample. The genes are TRBV9 and TRBJ1-5; D gene uncertain. The CDR3 is made up of 12 amino acids. Germline V gene sequence: CDR1 SGDLS, CDR2 YYNGEE. Trimming stripped 3 bases from V and 7 bases from J, with 8 bases between. The CDR3 DNA reads TGTGCCAGCAGCGCAGGAGGGCAGCCCCAGCATTTT. This translates into CASSAGGQPQHF.

Of note for this clone: This same CDR3 is encoded by further DNA sequences in the sample. This rearrangement joins TRBV27 to TRBJ2-3, with 11 bases lining up with TRBD2. CDR1 and CDR2 from the germline V gene are MNHEY and SMNVEV (reference sequence). The V and J ends lost 2 bases and 2 bases, in that order; junction bases with no gene match: 3. The CDR3 sequence is 16 residues long. The CDR3 nucleotides are TGTGCCAGCAGTTTAGTAGCGGGAGGGTACACAGATACGCAGTATTTT. This encodes CASSLVAGGYTDTQYF.

The table lists this clone with a count of one. At the DNA level, this CDR3 is encoded by other sequences in the same sample as well. V usage is TRBV11-2 and J usage is TRBJ2-7; no reliable D call. The germline gives CDR1 SGHAT, CDR2 FQNNGV. This CDR3 is 13 amino acids long. The germline V and J ends were trimmed by 6 bases and 2 bases, with 11 bases remaining between them. CDR3 DNA: TGTGCCAGCAGTTTCTCAGCAGCCTACGAGCAGTACTTC. Translated: CASSFSAAYEQYF. The full variable domain, rest sourced from reference TRBV11-2 and TRBJ2-7, is EAGVAQSPRYKIIEKRQSVAFWCNPISGHATLYWYQQILGQGPKLLIQFQNNGVVDDSQLPKDRFSAERLKGVDSTLKIQPAKLEDSAVYLCASSFSAAYEQYFGPGTRLTVT.

The chain joins TRBV19 to TRBJ1-1; D perhaps matches TRBD1 (5 bases). The CDR3 loop spans 15 amino acids. In germline, CDR1 is LNHDA, CDR2 SQIVND (reference sequence). Deletions cut 0 bases from V and 4 bases from J, with 12 bases between. This chain's CDR3 is CASSIDGGGGTEAFF. The CDR3 nucleotides are TGTGCCAGTAGTATAGATGGGGGTGGTGGCACTGAAGCTTTCTTT.

The chain has TRBV27 and TRBJ2-7; maybe TRBD1 (6 bases). The V gene's germline CDR1 is MNHEY and CDR2 SMNVEV (reference sequence). This CDR3 spans 16 amino acids. Trimming removed 0 bases from V and 3 bases from J, with 15 bases in between. CDR3 nucleotides: TGTGCCAGCAGTTTATCCCCCCCCTTGGGACACTACGAGCAGTACTTC. Translated: CASSLSPPLGHYEQYF.

The CDR3 loop reads CASSNRDRDSEAFF. CDR3 sequence (DNA): TGTGCCAGCAGCAACCGGGACCGGGATTCTGAAGCTTTCTTT. This chain joins TRBV7-6 and TRBJ1-1; tentative D call: TRBD1 (5 bases). Germline assignment: CDR1 SGHVS and CDR2 FNYEAQ. CDR3 length equals 14 residues. The germline V and J ends were trimmed by 5 bases and 6 bases, with 16 bases remaining between them.

The gene calls are TRBV19 and TRBJ1-5; maybe TRBD1 (5 bases). Per the germline V gene, CDR1 is LNHDA and CDR2 is SQIVND (reference sequence). CDR3 length: 18 residues. Trimming took 0 bases from V and 0 from J, leaving 15 bases between them. CDR3 region: CASSIDGRGPYSNQPQHF. The DNA of the CDR3 is TGTGCCAGTAGTATAGACGGAAGGGGACCTTATAGCAATCAGCCCCAGCATTTT.

As concerns this clone: Distinct nucleotide sequences in the sample also encode this CDR3. The chain couples TRBV5-6 to TRBJ2-1; D remains unclear. The length of the CDR3 is 12 residues. Trimming took 2 bases from V and 5 from J, leaving 5 bases between them. The germline CDR1 and CDR2 sequences are SGHDT and YYEEEE. This chain's CDR3 is CASSLGDNEQFF. The CDR3 bases are TGTGCCAGCAGCTTAGGCGACAATGAGCAGTTCTTC.

The CDR3 sequence: CASSLFGWENTEAFF. CDR3 nucleotides: TGTGCCAGCAGCTTGTTCGGTTGGGAGAACACTGAAGCTTTCTTT. The V and J genes are TRBV5-4 and TRBJ1-1, with D hard to call. CDR3 size: 15 residues. The V gene lost 1 base and the J gene lost 1 base, with 11 bases spanning the gap. Germline assignment: CDR1 SGHNT and CDR2 YYREEE (reference sequence).

In regard to this clone: Within the sample, other DNA sequences also encode this same CDR3. For the CDR3, the DNA is TGTGCCAGCAGTTTTGATTCACCCCTCCACTTT. Translated, it gives CASSFDSPLHF. This rearrangement joins TRBV28 to TRBJ1-6, with no clear D. The V gene's germline CDR1 is MDHEN and CDR2 SYDVKM. V was cut by 3 bases and J by 8 bases, with 2 bases left in between. The CDR3 runs to 11 residues.

The rearrangement links TRBV4-1 to TRBJ2-3; TRBD2 aligns across 10 bases. CDR3 length equals 16 residues. Germline CDR1 MGHRA, CDR2 YSYEKL. Losses at the gene ends were 7 bases for V and 0 bases for J; bases not matched to a gene: 7. The CDR3 sequence: CASTAASGGSTDTQYF. CDR3 nucleotides: TGCGCCAGCACCGCCGCTAGCGGGGGAAGCACAGATACGCAGTATTTT.

DNA of the CDR3: TGTGCCAGCAGCTTAGGCGGACAGGGTCTCTACGAGCAGTACTTC. This sequence encodes CASSLGGQGLYEQYF. This chain connects TRBV13 to TRBJ2-7; 8 bases are a match to TRBD1. Germline CDR1 PRHDT, CDR2 FYEKMQ (reference sequence). The CDR3 spans 15 residues. The trim removed 0 bases at V and 3 bases at J, leaving 4 bases unmatched.

V usage is TRBV27 and J usage is TRBJ2-4; D is perhaps TRBD1 (5 bases). Per the germline V gene, CDR1 is MNHEY and CDR2 is SMNVEV (reference sequence). The CDR3 consists of 15 residues. V was trimmed by 1 base and J by 1 base, leaving 8 bases between them. In nucleotides, the CDR3 is TGTGCCAGCAGTTTATTTGCAGGGGCCAAAAACATTCAGTACTTC. Its translation is CASSLFAGAKNIQYF.

Comments on this clone: The same CDR3 is also encoded by other DNA sequences in this sample. In DNA, the CDR3 is TGTGCCTGGAGTGTAGGCGCGGGAGACAATGAGCAGTTCTTC. Translated, it gives CAWSVGAGDNEQFF. The chain carries TRBV30 and TRBJ2-1; 7 nucleotides agree with TRBD2. The germline CDR1 and CDR2 sequences are GTSNPN and SVGIG (reference sequence). Losses at the gene ends were 0 bases for V and 5 bases for J; bases not matched to a gene: 4. The CDR3 contains 14 residues.

The CDR3 loop is CASTPDREWSYEQYF. As DNA, the CDR3 is TGTGCCAGCACCCCCGACAGGGAGTGGTCCTACGAGCAGTACTTC. The chain has TRBV7-2 and TRBJ2-7, with 7 bases lining up with TRBD1. V shed 7 bases and J 1 base; nucleotides not matched to a gene: 10. This CDR3 comprises 15 residues. Germline V gene data show CDR1 as SGHTA and CDR2 as FQGNSA.

The genes are TRBV7-6 and TRBJ2-3; perhaps D is TRBD1 or TRBD2 (6 bases each). Germline V gene data show CDR1 as SGHVS and CDR2 as FNYEAQ. The V end lost 1 base, the J end lost 1 base, and 9 bases lay between the germline ends. The CDR3 has 15 residues. The DNA for the CDR3 is TGTGCCAGCAGCTTAGGGGGGGCGGGCACAGATACGCAGTATTTT. It codes for CASSLGGAGTDTQYF.

Comments on this clone: At one boundary the junction diverges from the germline segment, which might be a read error. Other DNA sequences in this sample translate to the same CDR3. This chain uses TRBV7-7 with TRBJ2-5; 9 nucleotides agree with TRBD1. This CDR3 contains 13 residues. Germline V gene data show CDR1 as SSHAT and CDR2 as FNYEAQ (reference sequence). CDR3 loop: CASSHRGQETQYF. Written as DNA, the CDR3 is TGTGCTAGCAGTCACAGGGGGCAGGAGACCCAGTACTTC.

The chain employs TRBV5-1 and TRBJ2-7; no definite D call. Trimming removed 4 bases from V and 13 bases from J, with 15 bases in between. Germline loops: CDR1 SGHRS, CDR2 YFSETQ. CDR3 length: 11 amino acids. The CDR3 here is CASSTGLGLYF. CDR3 DNA sequence: TGCGCCAGCAGCACCGGTCTGGGGTTATACTTC. Variable domain in full (rest from reference TRBV5-1 and TRBJ2-7): KAGVTQTPRYLIKTRGQQVTLSCSPISGHRSVSWYQQTPGQGLQFLFEYFSETQRNKGNFPGRFSGRQFSNSRSEMNVSTLELGDSALYLCASSTGLGLYFGPGTRLTVT.

This rearrangement joins TRBV11-2 to TRBJ2-1, with TRBD1 as a possible D gene (5 bases). The CDR3 has 15 amino acids. Germline V gene lookup returns CDR1 SGHAT and CDR2 FQNNGV. Between the trimmed V and J ends, which lost 2 bases and 5 bases, there was a span of 13 bases. In nucleotides, the CDR3 is TGTGCCAGCAGCTTAAGGGGAAACCGGGACAATGAGCAGTTCTTC. Residues: CASSLRGNRDNEQFF.